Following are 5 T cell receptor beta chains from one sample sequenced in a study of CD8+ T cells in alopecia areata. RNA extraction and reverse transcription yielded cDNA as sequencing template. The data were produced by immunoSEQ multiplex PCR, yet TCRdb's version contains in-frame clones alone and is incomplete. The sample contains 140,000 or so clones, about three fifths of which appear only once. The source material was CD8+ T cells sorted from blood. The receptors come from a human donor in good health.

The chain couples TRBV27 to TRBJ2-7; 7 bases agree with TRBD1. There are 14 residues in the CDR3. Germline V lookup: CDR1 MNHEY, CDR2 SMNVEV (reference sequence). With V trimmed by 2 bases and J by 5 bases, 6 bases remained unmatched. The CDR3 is CASSLDRVHDEQYF. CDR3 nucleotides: TGTGCCAGCAGTTTAGACAGGGTTCACGACGAGCAGTACTTC.

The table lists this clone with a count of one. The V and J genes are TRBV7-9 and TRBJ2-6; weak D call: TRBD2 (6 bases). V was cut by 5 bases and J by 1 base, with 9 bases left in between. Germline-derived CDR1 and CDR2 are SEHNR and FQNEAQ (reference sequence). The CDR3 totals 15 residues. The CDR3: CASSVLASGANVLTF. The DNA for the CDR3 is TGTGCCAGCAGCGTCCTAGCGTCTGGGGCCAACGTCCTGACTTTC.

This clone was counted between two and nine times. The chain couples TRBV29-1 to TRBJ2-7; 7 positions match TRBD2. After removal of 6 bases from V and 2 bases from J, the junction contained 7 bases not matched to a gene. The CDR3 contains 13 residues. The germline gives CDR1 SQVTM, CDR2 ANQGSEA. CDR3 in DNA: TGCAGCGTGTCAGCGGGAAGGACCTACGAGCAGTACTTC. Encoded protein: CSVSAGRTYEQYF.

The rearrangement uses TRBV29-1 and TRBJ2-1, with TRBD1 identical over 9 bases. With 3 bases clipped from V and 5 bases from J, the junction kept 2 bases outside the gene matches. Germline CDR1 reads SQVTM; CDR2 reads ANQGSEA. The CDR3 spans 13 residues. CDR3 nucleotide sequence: TGCAGCGTTGAGGGACAGGGCAACAATGAGCAGTTCTTC. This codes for CSVEGQGNNEQFF.

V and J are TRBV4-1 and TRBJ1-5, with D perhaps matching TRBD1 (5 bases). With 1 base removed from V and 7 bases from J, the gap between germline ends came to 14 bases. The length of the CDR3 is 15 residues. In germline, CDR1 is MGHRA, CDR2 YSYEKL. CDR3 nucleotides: TGCGCCAGCAGCCAAGCCGAAGGGGCCCGCCAGCCCCAGCATTTT. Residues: CASSQAEGARQPQHF.